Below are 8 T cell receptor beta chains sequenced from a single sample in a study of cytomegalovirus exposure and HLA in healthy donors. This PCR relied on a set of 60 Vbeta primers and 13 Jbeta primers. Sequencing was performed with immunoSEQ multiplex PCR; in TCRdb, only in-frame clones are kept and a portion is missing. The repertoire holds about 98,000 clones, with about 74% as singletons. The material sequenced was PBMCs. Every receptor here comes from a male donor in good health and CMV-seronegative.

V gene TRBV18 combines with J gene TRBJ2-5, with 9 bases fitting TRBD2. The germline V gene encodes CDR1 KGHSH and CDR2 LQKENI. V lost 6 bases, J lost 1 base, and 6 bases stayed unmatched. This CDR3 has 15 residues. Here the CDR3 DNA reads TGTGCCAGCTCGCCCCTAGCGGGAATCCAAGAGACCCAGTACTTC. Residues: CASSPLAGIQETQYF.

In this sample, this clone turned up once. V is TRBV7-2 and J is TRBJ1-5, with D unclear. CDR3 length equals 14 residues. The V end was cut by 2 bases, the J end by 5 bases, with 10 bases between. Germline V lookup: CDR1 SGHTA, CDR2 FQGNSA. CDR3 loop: CASSLNFGYQPQHF. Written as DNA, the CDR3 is TGTGCCAGCAGCTTAAATTTCGGTTATCAGCCCCAGCATTTT.

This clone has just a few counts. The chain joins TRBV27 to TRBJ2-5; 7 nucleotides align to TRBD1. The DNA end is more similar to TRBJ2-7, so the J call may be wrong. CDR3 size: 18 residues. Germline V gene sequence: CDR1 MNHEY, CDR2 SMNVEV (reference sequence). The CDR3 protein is CASSLSPRRQGTSYEQYF. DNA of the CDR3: TGTGCCAGCAGTTTATCCCCCCGGAGACAGGGCACCTCCTACGAGCAGTACTTC.

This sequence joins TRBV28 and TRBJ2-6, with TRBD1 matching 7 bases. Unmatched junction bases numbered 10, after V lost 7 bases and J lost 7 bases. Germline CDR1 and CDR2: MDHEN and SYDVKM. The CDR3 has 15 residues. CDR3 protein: CASIPGTAFANVLTF. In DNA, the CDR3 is TGTGCCAGCATTCCCGGGACAGCCTTCGCCAACGTCCTGACTTTC.

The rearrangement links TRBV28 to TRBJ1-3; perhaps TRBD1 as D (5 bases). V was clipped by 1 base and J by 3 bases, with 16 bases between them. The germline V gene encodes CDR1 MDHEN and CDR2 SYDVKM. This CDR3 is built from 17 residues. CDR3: CASSLLRLWGGGNTIYF. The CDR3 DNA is TGTGCCAGCAGTTTATTAAGACTTTGGGGGGGTGGAAACACCATATATTTT.

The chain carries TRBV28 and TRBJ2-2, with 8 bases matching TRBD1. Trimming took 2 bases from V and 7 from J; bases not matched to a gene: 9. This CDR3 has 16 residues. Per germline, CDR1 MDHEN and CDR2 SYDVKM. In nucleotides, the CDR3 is TGTGCCAGCAGTTTACTGGGTCAGGGGGCTATCGGGGAGCTGTTTTTT. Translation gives CASSLLGQGAIGELFF.

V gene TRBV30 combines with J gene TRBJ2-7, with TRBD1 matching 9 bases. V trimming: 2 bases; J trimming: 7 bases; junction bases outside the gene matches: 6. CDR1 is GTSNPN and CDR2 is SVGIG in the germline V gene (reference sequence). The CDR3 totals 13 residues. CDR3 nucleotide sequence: TGTGCCTGGAGTTGGGACAGGGTCGATGAGCAGTACTTC. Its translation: CAWSWDRVDEQYF.

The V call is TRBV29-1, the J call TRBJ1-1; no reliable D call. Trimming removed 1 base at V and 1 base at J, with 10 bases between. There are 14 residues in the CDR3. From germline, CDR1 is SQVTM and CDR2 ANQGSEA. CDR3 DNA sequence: TGCAGCGTTGAAGCGCACAGTTCGAACACTGAAGCTTTCTTT. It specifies CSVEAHSSNTEAFF.